A selection of T cell receptor beta chains follows, all from one sample in a study of blood T cell repertoires in COVID-19. Using immunoSEQ multiplex PCR, the repertoire was profiled, and TCRdb retains in-frame clones only, with some absent. The profile shows more than 150,000 clones, about 88% of them singletons. Sequenced sample: peripheral blood. The receptors originated from a woman in her 70s with acute or convalescent COVID-19. The CDR3 runs from the conserved cysteine through the conserved F or W. The D gene is left open where the match is weak. Clone sizes are given selectively: once, few, many, or a class where the clone is expanded.

v_call	j_call	cdr3_length	d_call	clone_size	cdr3_nt	cdr3_aa
TRBV30	TRBJ2-7	13	TRBD1	.	TGTGCCTGGAGCTATGGGACAGGGGTCGAGCAGTACTTC	CAWSYGTGVEQYF
TRBV7-6	TRBJ1-6	16	TRBD1	.	TGTGCCAGCAGCTTAGGGACAGGGGGACGTAATTCACCCCTCCACTTT	CASSLGTGGRNSPLHF
TRBV9	TRBJ2-3	18	TRBD2	once	TGTGCCAGCAGCGACCCGGGACTAGCGGGGGGGACAACAGATACGCAGTATTTT	CASSDPGLAGGTTDTQYF
TRBV19	TRBJ1-1	17	TRBD1	few	TGTGCCAGTAGTACCGGGACAGGGGGGGTCTCGAACACTGAAGCTTTCTTT	CASSTGTGGVSNTEAFF
TRBV11-2	TRBJ2-4	14	TRBD1	.	TGTGCCAGCAGCTATGGGACAGGGGAGAACATTCAGTACTTC	CASSYGTGENIQYF
TRBV10-3	TRBJ2-7	13	TRBD1	few	TGTGCCATCAGGACAGGGACCTCCTACGAGCAGTACTTC	CAIRTGTSYEQYF
TRBV6-5	TRBJ1-1	15	TRBD1	.	TGTGCCAGCAGACCGCGGACAGGGAAGGCCACTGAAGCTTTCTTT	CASRPRTGKATEAFF
TRBV7-9	TRBJ1-1	11	.	.	TGTGCCAGCAGCTTCAAGGGGGTGGCTTTCTTT	CASSFKGVAFF
TRBV7-9	TRBJ1-1	15	.	.	TGTGCCAGCAGCTTAGAAGAGTTACCGAACACTGAAGCTTTCTTT	CASSLEELPNTEAFF
TRBV27	TRBJ1-5	15	TRBD1	.	TGTGCCAGCAGTTTTATGGGACAGGGAGATCAGCCCCAGCATTTT	CASSFMGQGDQPQHF
TRBV5-6	TRBJ1-6	14	.	.	TGTGCCAGCAGCGCGGGACCAACCAATTCACCCCTCCACTTT	CASSAGPTNSPLHF
TRBV5-6	TRBJ2-1	14	.	once	TGTGCCAGCAGCTTGGAAGGAGAGCACAATGAGCAGTTCTTC	CASSLEGEHNEQFF
TRBV30	TRBJ1-2	11	.	.	TGTGCCTGTCCCCTCCTGTATGGCTACACCTTC	CACPLLYGYTF
TRBV30	TRBJ2-1	14	.	.	TGTGCCTGGACCAAGGGGGTGAGGAGAAATGAGCAGTTCTTC	CAWTKGVRRNEQFF
TRBV7-2	TRBJ1-1	14	.	.	TGTGCCAGCAGCTTATTCTCCCCGAACACTGAAGCTTTCTTT	CASSLFSPNTEAFF
TRBV7-9	TRBJ2-2	15	.	.	TGTGCCAGCAGCTGGGGTTCCCGAGGGACCGGGGAGCTGTTTTTT	CASSWGSRGTGELFF
TRBV19	TRBJ2-2	15	TRBD2	.	TGTGCCAGTAGCACCGGGACTACCCAGGGCGGGGAGCTGTTTTTT	CASSTGTTQGGELFF
TRBV19	TRBJ1-2	14	.	.	TGTGCCAGTAGTATAGAGACAGCAAGCTATGGCTACACCTTC	CASSIETASYGYTF
TRBV25-1	TRBJ1-1	14	TRBD1	.	TGTGCCAGCAGTGTGTCAGGGGGCATCACTGAAGCTTTCTTT	CASSVSGGITEAFF
TRBV7-9	TRBJ2-1	16	.	.	TGTGCCAGCAGCTCCCCCGGCGGGGGCCCCTACAATGAGCAGTTCTTC	CASSSPGGGPYNEQFF
TRBV6-4	TRBJ1-1	13	.	.	TGTGCCATCCTTCCTAGGGGGTACACTGAAGCTTTCTTT	CAILPRGYTEAFF
TRBV10-2	TRBJ1-5	14	.	.	TGCGCCAGCAGTGAGACCACGGGAAATCAGCCCCAGCATTTT	CASSETTGNQPQHF